The clone carrying this T cell receptor beta chain was observed a handful of times. As yet, its antigen is unknown. V shed 1 base and J shed 5 bases, with 12 bases lying between them. The CDR3 spans 15 residues. Germline V gene data show CDR1 as SGHVS and CDR2 as FQNEAQ. Approximately 9 milliliters of peripheral blood were drawn from each donor into EDTA-treated tubes. This entry is derived from a study of blood T cells in healthy people across ages. Study-wide points: Unknown donor CMV status possibly confounded expanded clonotype changes.

A second about 6 to 11 cycle PCR used barcoded and J-beta primers. Every sample gave at least 3 million paired-end reads containing CDR3. TCRdb recomputed calls from the 5' RACE reads with MiXCR, one row per CDR3 protein. The table lists hundreds of thousands of distinct CDR3 sequences, more than 45% of them singletons. The J gene is TRBJ2-1, the V gene TRBV7-8, with D perhaps TRBD2 (5 bases). This sequence was found in an older man in good health. The sequenced sample consisted of blood. The CDR3 region is CASSLVLDYDNEQFF. The CDR3 region has the DNA TGTGCCAGCAGCTTAGTACTAGACTACGACAATGAGCAGTTCTTC. The full variable domain, in which reference TRBV7-8 and TRBJ2-1 provide the parts outside the CDR3, is GAGVSQSPRYKVAKRGQDVALRCDPISGHVSLFWYQQALGQGPEFLTYFQNEAQLDKSGLPSDRFFAERPEGSVSTLKIQRTQQEDSAVYLCASSLVLDYDNEQFFGPGTRLTVL.